The clone carrying this T cell receptor beta chain turned up a few times. V gave up 4 bases and J gave up 8 bases; unmatched junction bases: 10. The CDR3 consists of 16 residues. Germline loops: CDR1 LGHNA, CDR2 YNFKEQ. This entry is derived from a study of beta chain features in type 1 diabetes. Only one heparinised blood draw was taken per donor, and its volume averaged around 100 mL. The authors reverse transcribed all of the isolated RNA, so sequencing captured expressed TCRB transcripts. The protocol was immunoSEQ multiplex PCR, while the TCRdb copy is restricted to in-frame clones and leaves out a portion. The sample consists of 150,000 or so clones, 7% to 10% of them appearing once.

The sequence was collected from a man aged 18 to 29 in good health. The chain joins TRBV4-2 to TRBJ2-1; 11 bases match TRBD2. Sequences were obtained from central memory CD4+ T cells from blood. The CDR3 spells CASSPSSGGYGDEQFF. The CDR3, as DNA: TGTGCCAGCAGCCCTTCTAGCGGGGGGTACGGGGATGAGCAGTTCTTC.